Following are 8 T cell receptor beta chains from one sample sequenced in a study of T cell changes during pregnancy in multiple sclerosis. Produced via immunoSEQ multiplex PCR; TCRdb's table is partial and in-frame only. This table holds tens of thousands of clones, around nine tenths found once. The sequences come from CD4+ T cells from peripheral blood mononuclear cells, collected in the first trimester of pregnancy. The receptor set was obtained from a female donor with multiple sclerosis, enrolled in a pregnancy study.

The chain employs TRBV2 and TRBJ2-7; 12 bases line up with TRBD2. Germline assignment: CDR1 SNHLY and CDR2 FYNNEI. The CDR3 totals 15 residues. J was trimmed by 3 bases and V by 7 bases; bases with no gene match: 7. The CDR3 sequence: CASTLAGGTNYEQYF. The CDR3 DNA follows: TGTGCCAGCACACTAGCGGGAGGAACCAACTACGAGCAGTACTTC.

The chain joins TRBV27 to TRBJ2-1; 10 nucleotides align to TRBD2. The J segment lost 8 bases and the V segment lost 6 bases, leaving 16 bases of the junction unmatched. Germline V gene data show CDR1 as MNHEY and CDR2 as SMNVEV (reference sequence). CDR3 length equals 17 residues. The CDR3 DNA is TGTGCCAGCAGGAAAGCGGACAGGACTAGCGGAATCGATGAGCAGTTCTTC. Translation: CASRKADRTSGIDEQFF.

The chain employs TRBV5-4 and TRBJ2-3; the D gene is possibly TRBD2 (5 bases). Germline V gene sequence: CDR1 SGHNT, CDR2 YYREEE (reference sequence). The V gene lost 4 bases and the J gene lost 4 bases, with 19 bases spanning the gap. The CDR3 consists of 16 residues. The CDR3 reads CASSPGLGRRADTQYF. For the CDR3, the DNA is TGTGCCAGCAGCCCGGGTCTAGGAAGGCGGGCAGATACGCAGTATTTT.

The chain has TRBV14 and TRBJ2-7; D possibly corresponds to TRBD2 (6 bases). V lost 0 bases, J lost 6 bases, and 18 bases lay in between. Looked up from germline, CDR1 is SGHDN and CDR2 is FVKESK. The CDR3 contains 16 residues. The CDR3 is CASSQDGTQYSSEQYF. The CDR3 nucleotides read TGTGCCAGCAGCCAAGATGGGACTCAATATTCATCCGAGCAGTACTTC.

The chain couples TRBV14 to TRBJ1-2, with TRBD1 matching 7 bases. Germline CDR1 reads SGHDN; CDR2 reads FVKESK. The junction had 6 bases not matched to a gene; V was cut back by 4 bases and J by 4 bases. CDR3 length: 14 residues. CDR3 in DNA: TGTGCCAGCAGCCTAAGGTGGACAGGCTATGGCTACACCTTC. Translation: CASSLRWTGYGYTF.

The chain carries TRBV19 and TRBJ2-1; 7 bases are a match to TRBD1. The ends lost 5 bases at V and 4 bases at J; junction bases unmatched: 11. The germline CDR1 and CDR2 sequences are LNHDA and SQIVND (reference sequence). The CDR3 has 16 residues. Here the CDR3 reads CASSPRQGHYYNEQFF. In nucleotides, the CDR3 is TGTGCCAGTAGTCCGAGACAGGGCCATTATTACAATGAGCAGTTCTTC.

The gene calls are TRBV2 and TRBJ2-7; perhaps TRBD2 as D (5 bases). The CDR3 runs 14 residues. Deletions cut 6 bases from V and 0 bases from J, with 12 bases between. CDR1 and CDR2 from the germline V gene are SNHLY and FYNNEI. The CDR3 protein is CASRDFPNSYEQYF. Here the CDR3 DNA reads TGTGCCAGCAGGGACTTCCCAAACTCCTACGAGCAGTACTTC.

The rearrangement uses TRBV23-1 and TRBJ2-7, with 9 bases lining up with TRBD1. TRBV23-1 is known as an ORF, though its function is uncertain. The CDR3 loop spans 13 amino acids. The junction had 5 bases not matched to a gene; V was cut back by 8 bases and J by 3 bases. The CDR3 protein is CASVRDRVYEQYF. DNA of the CDR3: TGCGCCAGCGTCCGGGACAGGGTCTACGAGCAGTACTTC.